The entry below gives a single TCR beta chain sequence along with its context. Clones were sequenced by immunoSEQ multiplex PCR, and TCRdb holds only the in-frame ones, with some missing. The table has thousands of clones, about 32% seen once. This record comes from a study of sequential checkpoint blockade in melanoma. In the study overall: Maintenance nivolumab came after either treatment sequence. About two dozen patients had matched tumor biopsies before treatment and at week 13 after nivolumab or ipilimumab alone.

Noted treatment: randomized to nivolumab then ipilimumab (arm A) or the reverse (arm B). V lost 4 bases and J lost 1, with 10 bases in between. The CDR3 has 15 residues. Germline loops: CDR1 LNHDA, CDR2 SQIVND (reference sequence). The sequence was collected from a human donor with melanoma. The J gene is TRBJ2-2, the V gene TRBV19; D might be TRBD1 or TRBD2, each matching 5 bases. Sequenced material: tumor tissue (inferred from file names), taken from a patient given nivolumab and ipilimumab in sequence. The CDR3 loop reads CASSKGTENTGELFF. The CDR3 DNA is TGTGCCAGTAGTAAGGGGACGGAGAACACCGGGGAGCTGTTTTTT.